These 29 T cell receptor beta chains originate from one sample sequenced in a study of beta chain features in type 1 diabetes. Isolated RNA was reverse transcribed in full, so expressed TCRB transcripts were sequenced. Measured with immunoSEQ multiplex PCR; TCRdb has only the in-frame clones, and not every one. The sample yields roughly 310,000 clones, more than 9.5% seen once. Sequenced sample: naive CD4+ T cells from blood. Receptor source: a woman aged 25 to 39 in good health.

The V and J genes are TRBV7-6 and TRBJ2-6; D is perhaps TRBD2 (5 bases). Germline CDR1 reads SGHVS; CDR2 reads FNYEAQ. CDR3 length: 17 amino acids. V dropped 1 base and J dropped 2 bases, with 12 bases sitting between them. In DNA form, the CDR3 reads TGTGCCAGCAGCTTAGGTTGGGGAGCGCCTGGGGCCAACGTCCTGACTTTC. Its protein product is CASSLGWGAPGANVLTF.

This rearrangement joins TRBV4-2 to TRBJ2-1, with 12 bases aligning to TRBD1. V gave up 1 base and J gave up 6 bases; unmatched junction bases: 10. The CDR3 extends over 18 amino acids. Germline V lookup: CDR1 LGHNA, CDR2 YNFKEQ. CDR3 protein: CASSQVTGGGQGANEQFF. DNA of the CDR3: TGTGCCAGCAGCCAAGTTACGGGAGGGGGACAGGGGGCCAATGAGCAGTTCTTC.

The chain joins TRBV11-2 to TRBJ2-1; tentative D call: TRBD1 (5 bases). This CDR3 region has 14 residues. Germline CDR1 SGHAT, CDR2 FQNNGV. With 5 bases removed from V and 4 bases from J, the gap between germline ends came to 12 bases. CDR3: CASSAPGKYNEQFF. The CDR3 bases are TGTGCCAGCAGCGCGCCAGGGAAATACAATGAGCAGTTCTTC. The full variable domain, with the rest looked up from reference TRBV11-2 and TRBJ2-1, is EAGVAQSPRYKIIEKRQSVAFWCNPISGHATLYWYQQILGQGPKLLIQFQNNGVVDDSQLPKDRFSAERLKGVDSTLKIQPAKLEDSAVYLCASSAPGKYNEQFFGPGTRLTVL.

This clone has just a few counts. V gene TRBV29-1 combines with J gene TRBJ2-2; 8 bases are a match to TRBD1. V dropped 3 bases and J dropped 1; count of bases not matched to a gene: 4. In germline, CDR1 is SQVTM, CDR2 ANQGSEA. There are 15 residues in the CDR3. The CDR3 region is CSVERQGRNTGELFF. In DNA, the CDR3 is TGCAGCGTTGAGAGACAGGGGCGGAACACCGGGGAGCTGTTTTTT.

The table lists this clone with a few counts. CDR3 loop: CASSPRLAGGAETQYF. For the CDR3, the DNA is TGTGCCAGCAGCCCGAGACTAGCGGGAGGGGCAGAGACCCAGTACTTC. The rearrangement uses TRBV11-2 and TRBJ2-5; the match to TRBD2 covers 14 bases. V lost 5 bases, J lost 4 bases, and 6 bases stayed unmatched. The CDR3 has 16 amino acids. Per the germline V gene, CDR1 is SGHAT and CDR2 is FQNNGV.

The chain links TRBV9 to TRBJ2-1; 8 positions agree with TRBD2. The germline CDR1 and CDR2 sequences are SGDLS and YYNGEE. Unmatched junction bases numbered 9, after V lost 0 bases and J lost 1 base. This CDR3 comprises 18 residues. The CDR3 here is CASSVEAPSGFSYNEQFF. In nucleotides, the CDR3 is TGTGCCAGCAGCGTAGAGGCCCCTAGCGGGTTTTCCTACAATGAGCAGTTCTTC. Together with reference TRBV9 and TRBJ2-1, the CDR3 gives the full variable domain: DSGVTQTPKHLITATGQRVTLRCSPRSGDLSVYWYQQSLDQGLQFLIQYYNGEERAKGNILERFSAQQFPDLHSELNLSSLELGDSALYFCASSVEAPSGFSYNEQFFGPGTRLTVL.

The chain has TRBV19 and TRBJ2-2; tentative D call: TRBD1 (6 bases). Trimming stripped 5 bases from V and 5 bases from J, with 9 bases between. The CDR3 is made up of 13 amino acids. Germline CDR1 and CDR2: LNHDA and SQIVND (reference sequence). CDR3 protein: CASSLQGTGELFF. The CDR3 nucleotides read TGTGCCAGTAGTCTACAGGGAACCGGGGAGCTGTTTTTT.

The chain recombines TRBV25-1 with TRBJ1-3, with D unclear. Per germline, CDR1 MGHDK and CDR2 SYGVNS. The V gene lost 6 bases and the J gene lost 0 bases, with 12 bases spanning the gap. There are 15 residues in the CDR3. Written as DNA, the CDR3 is TGTGCCAGCAGCCCGGACGGAGGCTCTGGAAACACCATATATTTT. Translation: CASSPDGGSGNTIYF. The full variable domain, completed using reference TRBV25-1 and TRBJ1-3, is EADIYQTPRYLVIGTGKKITLECSQTMGHDKMYWYQQDPGMELHLIHYSYGVNSTEKGDLSSESTVSRIRTEHFPLTLESARPSHTSQYLCASSPDGGSGNTIYFGEGSWLTVV.

This clone was detected only a few times. This chain connects TRBV28 to TRBJ2-5, with D possibly matching TRBD1 (5 bases). This CDR3 is 14 amino acids long. Trimming cost V 1 base and J 2 bases, with 8 bases left between them. Germline V gives CDR1 MDHEN, CDR2 SYDVKM. CDR3 sequence: CASSLSRVQETQYF. CDR3 coding DNA: TGTGCCAGCAGTTTATCCAGGGTTCAAGAGACCCAGTACTTC.

The table lists this clone with a few counts. The chain carries TRBV6-5 and TRBJ2-4; TRBD2 is a possible D gene (5 bases). V was shortened by 5 bases and J by 2 bases, with 10 bases between the two germline ends. The germline gives CDR1 MNHEY, CDR2 SVGAGI. CDR3 length: 14 amino acids. CDR3 sequence (DNA): TGTGCCAGCAGTCCTAGAGGGACCAAAAACATTCAGTACTTC. Protein sequence: CASSPRGTKNIQYF.

The chain recombines TRBV5-1 with TRBJ2-2, with D uncertain. The CDR3 loop spans 15 amino acids. V was pared by 2 bases and J by 0 bases, with 8 bases between. Germline loops: CDR1 SGHRS, CDR2 YFSETQ. CDR3 sequence (DNA): TGCGCCAGCAGCTTACGTGAGGCGAACACCGGGGAGCTGTTTTTT. Amino acids: CASSLREANTGELFF.

The V gene is TRBV6-6, the J gene TRBJ1-1; D perhaps matches TRBD1 (5 bases). Germline V gives CDR1 MNHNY, CDR2 SVGAGI (reference sequence). The CDR3 has 13 amino acids. Trimming stripped 10 bases from V and 1 base from J, with 13 bases between. The CDR3 region has the DNA TGTGCCACGCGACAGCAAACGAACACTGAAGCTTTCTTT. Translated: CATRQQTNTEAFF.

The V call is TRBV29-1, the J call TRBJ2-3, with 10 bases identical to TRBD1. V shed 7 bases, J shed 1 base, and the junction held 11 bases outside the gene matches. The CDR3 sequence is 16 residues long. The germline CDR1 and CDR2 sequences are SQVTM and ANQGSEA. CDR3 DNA: TGCAGCGCCCTCAGACCGGGGACAGGGGGCACAGATACGCAGTATTTT. It specifies CSALRPGTGGTDTQYF.

The V and J genes are TRBV6-4 and TRBJ2-3; D is ambiguous. CDR1 and CDR2 from the germline V gene are MRHNA and SNTAGT. This CDR3 is built from 13 residues. V shed 2 bases and J shed 3 bases, with 6 bases lying between them. The CDR3 region is CASSDGLTDTQYF. The CDR3 nucleotides read TGTGCCAGCAGTGACGGCTTGACAGATACGCAGTATTTT.

The chain joins TRBV28 to TRBJ2-5, with 9 positions matching TRBD2. The trim removed 3 bases at V and 4 bases at J, leaving 0 bases unmatched. CDR1 is MDHEN and CDR2 is SYDVKM in the germline V gene. This CDR3 contains 13 residues. The CDR3 reads CASSFSGRETQYF. The DNA of the CDR3 is TGTGCCAGCAGTTTTAGCGGGAGAGAGACCCAGTACTTC.

This clone was found a few times. This chain links TRBV29-1 with TRBJ2-1; 7 bases map to TRBD2. The trim removed 3 bases at V and 7 bases at J, leaving 18 bases unmatched. The CDR3 is made up of 17 amino acids. Germline V gene sequence: CDR1 SQVTM, CDR2 ANQGSEA. CDR3 nucleotides: TGCAGCGTTGACCCATTAGTTAGAAAAAGCGGGATTAATGAGCAGTTCTTC. The encoded protein is CSVDPLVRKSGINEQFF.

The chain employs TRBV7-9 and TRBJ1-1; D is uncertain. In germline, CDR1 is SEHNR, CDR2 FQNEAQ (reference sequence). The V end was cut by 6 bases, the J end by 0 bases, with 5 bases between. This CDR3 contains 12 residues. The CDR3 protein is CASSLLNTEAFF. CDR3 nucleotides: TGTGCCAGCAGTCTTTTGAACACTGAAGCTTTCTTT. Filled out from reference TRBV7-9 and TRBJ1-1, the complete variable domain reads DTGVSQNPRHKITKRGQNVTFRCDPISEHNRLYWYRQTLGQGPEFLTYFQNEAQLEKSRLLSDRFSAERPKGSFSTLEIQRTEQGDSAMYLCASSLLNTEAFFGQGTRLTVV.

This clone was seen only a few times. The V and J genes are TRBV6-4 and TRBJ1-5; tentative D call: TRBD1 (6 bases). Germline V gene lookup returns CDR1 MRHNA and CDR2 SNTAGT. The CDR3 sequence is 16 residues long. V lost 4 bases, J lost 3 bases, and 16 bases lay in between. This CDR3 reads CASSGTRGHLNQPQHF. In nucleotides, the CDR3 is TGTGCCAGCAGTGGCACGAGGGGACATCTCAATCAGCCCCAGCATTTT.

The table lists this clone with a few counts. The V gene is TRBV7-3, the J gene TRBJ1-1; the D gene is possibly TRBD1 (6 bases). Germline lookup yields CDR1 SGHTA and CDR2 FQGTGA. Between the trimmed V and J ends, which lost 3 bases and 3 bases, there was a span of 20 bases. The CDR3 is made up of 17 amino acids. The CDR3 here is CASSLWAGARGDTEAFF. For the CDR3, the DNA is TGTGCCAGCAGCTTGTGGGCAGGGGCAAGAGGGGACACTGAAGCTTTCTTT.

The chain carries TRBV11-3 and TRBJ2-3, with D perhaps TRBD2 (5 bases). The CDR3 runs to 13 residues. Germline CDR1 reads SGHNT; CDR2 reads YENEEA. Between the trimmed V and J ends, which lost 5 bases and 5 bases, there was a span of 11 bases. Here the CDR3 reads CASSREGGDTQYF. CDR3 DNA: TGTGCCAGCAGCAGAGAGGGTGGAGATACGCAGTATTTT.

This clone was seen a handful of times. The J gene is TRBJ2-7, the V gene TRBV5-1; D perhaps matches TRBD2 (6 bases). CDR1 SGHRS and CDR2 YFSETQ come from the germline V gene. Trimming removed 2 bases from V and 1 base from J, with 16 bases in between. The CDR3 length is 16 residues. Written as DNA, the CDR3 is TGCGCCAGCAGCTTACTCGGTCCGGGGGAATCCTACGAGCAGTACTTC. Amino acid sequence: CASSLLGPGESYEQYF. Full variable domain (remainder filled in from reference TRBV5-1 and TRBJ2-7): KAGVTQTPRYLIKTRGQQVTLSCSPISGHRSVSWYQQTPGQGLQFLFEYFSETQRNKGNFPGRFSGRQFSNSRSEMNVSTLELGDSALYLCASSLLGPGESYEQYFGPGTRLTVT.

The CDR3 protein is CASSPFQGQQNTEAFF. CDR3 coding DNA: TGTGCCAGCTCACCATTCCAAGGACAGCAGAACACTGAAGCTTTCTTT. The rearrangement joins TRBV18 to TRBJ1-1, with D perhaps TRBD1 (6 bases). Trimming shortened V by 2 bases and J by 1 base, and 14 bases separated the two germline ends. The CDR3 consists of 16 residues. Germline values: CDR1 KGHSH, CDR2 LQKENI.

This clone was seen more than once but under ten times. The V and J genes are TRBV5-4 and TRBJ2-5; maybe TRBD1 (5 bases). The CDR3 is 14 amino acids. V lost 1 base, J lost 2 bases, and 9 bases lay in between. CDR1 and CDR2 (germline): SGHNT, YYREEE (reference sequence). The CDR3 DNA follows: TGTGCCAGCAGCTTGAGAGCAGGGCAAGAGACCCAGTACTTC. This translates into CASSLRAGQETQYF.

The chain has TRBV30 and TRBJ1-2; 7 bases agree with TRBD1. Germline loops: CDR1 GTSNPN, CDR2 SVGIG (reference sequence). The CDR3 runs 15 residues. With V trimmed by 0 bases and J by 4 bases, 8 bases remained unmatched. The CDR3 here is CAWSVQEGQFYGYTF. CDR3 bases: TGTGCCTGGAGTGTACAAGAGGGACAGTTCTATGGCTACACCTTC.

This chain joins TRBV5-4 and TRBJ2-1; 8 bases align to TRBD2. CDR1 SGHNT and CDR2 YYREEE come from the germline V gene (reference sequence). The CDR3 sequence is 14 residues long. V gave up 0 bases and J gave up 6 bases; unmatched junction bases: 2. CDR3 sequence (DNA): TGTGCCAGCAGCTTGGGGACTAGCCTCAATGAGCAGTTCTTC. Translating gives CASSLGTSLNEQFF. The full variable domain, completed using reference TRBV5-4 and TRBJ2-1, is ETGVTQSPTHLIKTRGQQVTLRCSSQSGHNTVSWYQQALGQGPQFIFQYYREEENGRGNFPPRFSGLQFPNYSSELNVNALELDDSALYLCASSLGTSLNEQFFGPGTRLTVL.

This rearrangement joins TRBV28 to TRBJ2-7; unclear D gene. Trimming shortened V by 1 base and J by 6 bases, and 7 bases separated the two germline ends. This CDR3 region has 12 residues. Germline V lookup: CDR1 MDHEN, CDR2 SYDVKM. The CDR3 sequence is CASSLSPIEQYF. The CDR3, as DNA: TGTGCCAGCAGTTTATCCCCTATCGAGCAGTACTTC.

This clone was detected a few times. The V and J genes are TRBV11-2 and TRBJ1-2; 9 positions match TRBD1. Germline CDR1 SGHAT, CDR2 FQNNGV. This CDR3 is 14 amino acids long. The V gene end was trimmed by 4 bases and the J gene end by 3 bases; junction bases not matched to a gene: 3. CDR3 coding DNA: TGTGCCAGCAGCTCCGGACAGGGGCACTATGGCTACACCTTC. Translating it yields CASSSGQGHYGYTF.

This clone has only a few counts. The V gene is TRBV11-1, the J gene TRBJ2-7, with 7 bases lining up with TRBD2. With V trimmed by 6 bases and J by 0 bases, 8 bases remained unmatched. CDR1 and CDR2 (germline): SGHAT, FQDESV (reference sequence). The CDR3 length is 15 residues. CDR3 nucleotides: TGTGCCAGCAGTCCTCATAGCGGGCACTCCTACGAGCAGTACTTC. Its protein is CASSPHSGHSYEQYF.

This rearrangement joins TRBV6-1 to TRBJ2-7; TRBD2 matches at 8 bases. The V segment lost 2 bases and the J segment 2 bases; nucleotides outside the gene matches: 5. This CDR3 contains 15 residues. Germline values: CDR1 MNHNS, CDR2 SASEGT. The CDR3 here is CASSEWTGGPYEQYF. The CDR3, as DNA: TGTGCCAGCAGTGAATGGACGGGAGGGCCCTACGAGCAGTACTTC.